A selection of T cell receptor beta chains follows, all from one sample in a study of control samples from healthy donors and cancer patients. Assay: immunoSEQ multiplex PCR; the TCRdb copy retains only in-frame clones and omits some. The sample gives about 410,000 clones, around nine tenths of which show up once; over 5.5% is in the top ten. Sequencing was performed on PBMCs. These receptors were obtained from a man aged 40-55 years with head and neck cancer. Each CDR3 is given with its conserved first and last residue. D genes are given only for firm matches. The size entry is marked missing in some rows and otherwise reads once, few, many or a size class.

D gene	clone size	V gene	J gene	CDR3 DNA	CDR3 protein
.	.	TRBV6-5	TRBJ1-1	TGTGCCAGCAGTTGGGGCCCAGGGGTCACTGAAGCTTTCTTT	CASSWGPGVTEAFF
.	.	TRBV28	TRBJ1-1	TGTGCCAGCAGTTTACCTCCCTTGATTGAAGCTTTCTTT	CASSLPPLIEAFF
.	.	TRBV7-3	TRBJ2-7	TGTGCCAGCAGCTTACGTGCGGGGGCAGGCTACGAGCAGTACTTC	CASSLRAGAGYEQYF
.	.	TRBV25-1	TRBJ2-1	TGTGCCAGCAGTGATCAGCTGGCATCCAACTCCTACAATGAGCAGTTCTTC	CASSDQLASNSYNEQFF
.	once	TRBV19	TRBJ2-7	TGTGCCAGTAGTCTGCGACAAACTTACGAGCAGTACTTC	CASSLRQTYEQYF
.	.	TRBV18	TRBJ1-2	TGTGCCAGCTCACCCGGGAGGGCCGGCGGCTACACCTTC	CASSPGRAGGYTF
.	.	TRBV13	TRBJ2-2	TGTGCCAGCAGGGTCGCAGGTAAGGTTTCCGGGGAGCTGTTTTTT	CASRVAGKVSGELFF
.	.	TRBV6-6	TRBJ1-1	TGTGCCAGCAGTTACTGGGGGGCAACTGAAGCTTTCTTT	CASSYWGATEAFF
.	.	TRBV5-1	TRBJ2-2	TGCGCCAGCAGCTCGCGACAGGTCACCACCGGGGAGCTGTTTTTT	CASSSRQVTTGELFF
TRBD2	.	TRBV6-1	TRBJ2-5	TGTGCCAGCAGTGAAACGTTTATGACTAGCGGGGAGACCCAGTACTTC	CASSETFMTSGETQYF